Shown below are 29 T cell receptor beta chains from a single sample sequenced in a study of cytomegalovirus exposure and HLA in healthy donors (dated by TCRdb to about 2017). The library was obtained by the immunoSEQ multiplex PCR assay. TCRdb obtained this table from immuneACCESS and retained in-frame rearrangements with V and J assigned. These tables miss some clones; where compared with another copy, unresolved V genes account for less than half of the shortfall, and the remainder is unexplained. In all, the sample holds over 100,000 clones, and roughly 90% of those were seen once. About 6% of the sample is in the top ten clones. Sequencing was performed on PBMCs. The receptors here all came from a woman between 18 and 29 years old in good health and CMV-seropositive.

J is TRBJ2-3 and V is TRBV7-9; TRBD2 agrees at 14 bases. CDR3 length equals 16 residues. Germline CDR1 SEHNR, CDR2 FQNEAQ (reference sequence). V trimming: 5 bases; J trimming: 8 bases; junction bases outside the gene matches: 9. CDR3 loop: CASSVTSGGATATQYF. CDR3 sequence (DNA): TGTGCCAGCAGCGTGACTAGCGGGGGGGCGACCGCTACGCAGTATTTT.

The J gene is TRBJ1-2, the V gene TRBV19, with 7 bases fitting TRBD1. This CDR3 is 12 amino acids long. CDR1 LNHDA and CDR2 SQIVND come from the germline V gene (reference sequence). The trim removed 2 bases at V and 6 bases at J, leaving 0 bases unmatched. CDR3 region: CASSIQGDGYTF. CDR3 in DNA: TGTGCCAGTAGTATACAGGGGGATGGCTACACCTTC.

The gene calls are TRBV11-2 and TRBJ2-5; tentative D call: TRBD1 (6 bases). Trimming stripped 1 base from V and 4 bases from J, with 16 bases between. Germline V lookup: CDR1 SGHAT, CDR2 FQNNGV. This CDR3 is 16 amino acids long. The CDR3 protein is CASSLGYGTPRETQYF. The DNA for the CDR3 is TGTGCCAGCAGCTTAGGGTACGGGACACCCCGAGAGACCCAGTACTTC.

CDR3 DNA: TGTGCCAGCAGCTTGACAGGGTGGAACACCATATATTTT. Amino acids: CASSLTGWNTIYF. The rearrangement links TRBV7-9 to TRBJ1-3; 7 nucleotides line up with TRBD1. CDR3 length: 13 residues. V was clipped by 3 bases and J by 7 bases; unmatched bases: 3. Germline CDR1 reads SEHNR; CDR2 reads FQNEAQ (reference sequence).

The rearrangement links TRBV19 to TRBJ1-1, with unresolved D. This CDR3 is 12 amino acids long. V lost 5 bases and J lost 5, with 9 bases in between. Germline-derived CDR1 and CDR2 are LNHDA and SQIVND (reference sequence). The DNA for the CDR3 is TGTGCCAGTAGTGAGGCGAGAACTGAAGCTTTCTTT. It codes for CASSEARTEAFF.

V is TRBV7-6 and J is TRBJ2-7; D is perhaps TRBD2 (5 bases). The CDR3 runs to 13 residues. Trimming shortened V by 1 base and J by 6 bases, and 10 bases separated the two germline ends. Looked up from germline, CDR1 is SGHVS and CDR2 is FNYEAQ. In DNA, the CDR3 is TGTGCCAGCAGCTTAGGAGGGCCGGGCGAGCAGTACTTC. It encodes CASSLGGPGEQYF.

The rearrangement links TRBV11-2 to TRBJ2-5; D is ambiguous. V was clipped by 2 bases and J by 5 bases, with 9 bases between them. This CDR3 has 13 amino acids. Germline-derived CDR1 and CDR2 are SGHAT and FQNNGV. The CDR3 loop reads CASSLRIQETQYF. Written as DNA, the CDR3 is TGTGCCAGCAGCTTACGTATTCAGGAGACCCAGTACTTC.

The rearrangement links TRBV7-9 to TRBJ1-2, with a weak D call TRBD1 (6 bases). The V and J ends lost 2 bases and 3 bases respectively, with 13 bases between them. The CDR3 spans 15 residues. Germline CDR1 is SEHNR and CDR2 is FQNEAQ (reference sequence). The CDR3 here is CASSLWGGADYGYTF. The CDR3, as DNA: TGTGCCAGCAGCTTATGGGGGGGCGCGGACTATGGCTACACCTTC.

This clone was detected only once. The chain combines TRBV7-3 with TRBJ2-1; no firm D call. CDR3 length: 13 residues. CDR1 is SGHTA and CDR2 is FQGTGA in the germline V gene. V lost 2 bases, J lost 9 bases, and 11 bases lay in between. CDR3 bases: TGTGCCAGCAGCTTATACTCGGGTATTGAGCAGTTCTTC. Translating it yields CASSLYSGIEQFF.

The chain has TRBV18 and TRBJ2-3; D not certain. The germline gives CDR1 KGHSH, CDR2 LQKENI. The CDR3 is made up of 17 amino acids. Trimming pared 2 bases from V and 0 bases from J, leaving 15 bases between. Here the CDR3 DNA reads TGTGCCAGCTCACCAGGGCAGCCATCTCCTAGCACAGATACGCAGTATTTT. Translated, it gives CASSPGQPSPSTDTQYF.

The gene calls are TRBV4-1 and TRBJ1-2; D may be TRBD1 (6 bases). The CDR3 covers 15 residues. V was shortened by 5 bases and J by 7 bases, with 20 bases between the two germline ends. The germline gives CDR1 MGHRA, CDR2 YSYEKL. Here the CDR3 reads CASSYHRALSTGYTF. CDR3 coding DNA: TGCGCCAGCAGCTATCACAGGGCGCTGTCGACTGGCTACACCTTC.

J is TRBJ2-7 and V is TRBV2; TRBD2 agrees at 7 bases. The CDR3 runs to 13 residues. The ends lost 7 bases at V and 6 bases at J; junction bases unmatched: 9. Germline CDR1 SNHLY, CDR2 FYNNEI. DNA of the CDR3: TGTGCCAGCATCTTTGGGGGGGACTCCGAGCAGTACTTC. Translating it yields CASIFGGDSEQYF. Using reference TRBV2 and TRBJ2-7 for the parts outside the CDR3, the full variable domain is EPEVTQTPSHQVTQMGQEVILRCVPISNHLYFYWYRQILGQKVEFLVSFYNNEISEKSEIFDDQFSVERPDGSNFTLKIRSTKLEDSAMYFCASIFGGDSEQYFGPGTRLTVT.

In the case of this clone: This sample also contains other DNA sequences that code for the same CDR3. The chain is built from TRBV9 and TRBJ1-5; 11 bases map to TRBD1. The CDR3 loop spans 14 amino acids. Germline V gene lookup returns CDR1 SGDLS and CDR2 YYNGEE. V trimming: 3 bases; J trimming: 6 bases; junction bases outside the gene matches: 2. The CDR3 DNA reads TGTGCCAGCAGCGCAGGGACAGGGGGTCAGCCCCAGCATTTT. This codes for CASSAGTGGQPQHF.

The chain recombines TRBV18 with TRBJ2-7; TRBD2 matches 10 bases. This CDR3 region has 16 residues. Trimming at V came to 3 bases and at J to 4 bases, leaving 9 bases not matched to a gene. CDR1 and CDR2 from the germline V gene are KGHSH and LQKENI. The CDR3 spells CASSPGTSVSSYEQYF. The CDR3 coding sequence is TGTGCCAGCTCACCCGGGACTAGCGTATCTTCGTACGAGCAGTACTTC.

The CDR3 DNA reads as TGTGCCAGCAGTTCCAGGGTTTTTGGTGGCTACACCTTC. It specifies CASSSRVFGGYTF. This chain connects TRBV6-5 to TRBJ1-2, with D possibly being TRBD1 (5 bases). V lost 4 bases, J lost 7 bases, and 13 bases lay in between. Per the germline V gene, CDR1 is MNHEY and CDR2 is SVGAGI. There are 13 residues in the CDR3.

V and J are TRBV9 and TRBJ2-3; D possibly corresponds to TRBD2 (6 bases). The CDR3 extends over 18 amino acids. Trimming left V 0 bases short and J 4 bases short, with 21 bases between. Germline CDR1 and CDR2: SGDLS and YYNGEE. CDR3 amino acids: CASSVDRSVAVLPDTQYF. The CDR3 region has the DNA TGTGCCAGCAGCGTAGACCGATCGGTAGCGGTTCTTCCAGATACGCAGTATTTT.

The gene calls are TRBV5-4 and TRBJ1-2, with 7 bases lining up with TRBD1. Trimming took 1 base from V and 1 from J; bases not matched to a gene: 1. Germline values: CDR1 SGHNT, CDR2 YYREEE (reference sequence). The CDR3 sequence is 14 residues long. CDR3 region: CASSLTGDNYGYTF. CDR3 DNA: TGTGCCAGCAGCTTGACAGGGGATAACTATGGCTACACCTTC.

This chain connects TRBV9 to TRBJ2-1; 12 bases align to TRBD2. The germline gives CDR1 SGDLS, CDR2 YYNGEE. V shed 2 bases and J 6 bases; nucleotides not matched to a gene: 9. This CDR3 has 17 amino acids. In DNA form, the CDR3 reads TGTGCCAGCAGCGTTTCTAGCGGGAGGGCCCGTTTCAATGAGCAGTTCTTC. It encodes CASSVSSGRARFNEQFF. Drawing the rest from reference TRBV9 and TRBJ2-1, the complete variable domain is DSGVTQTPKHLITATGQRVTLRCSPRSGDLSVYWYQQSLDQGLQFLIQYYNGEERAKGNILERFSAQQFPDLHSELNLSSLELGDSALYFCASSVSSGRARFNEQFFGPGTRLTVL.

The V call is TRBV2, the J call TRBJ2-1, with 7 bases fitting TRBD2. Trimming cost V 10 bases and J 4 bases; bases outside gene matches: 13. Germline loops: CDR1 SNHLY, CDR2 FYNNEI. The CDR3 covers 15 residues. CDR3 in DNA: TGTGCCACCCTCTGGGGTGCGGGGGAGTACAATGAGCAGTTCTTC. Amino acids: CATLWGAGEYNEQFF.

This chain uses TRBV15 with TRBJ2-1, with 11 positions matching TRBD2. Germline loops: CDR1 LNHNV, CDR2 YYDKDF (reference sequence). The CDR3 contains 15 residues. V shed 1 base, J shed 6 bases, and the junction held 2 bases outside the gene matches. The CDR3 DNA follows: TGTGCCACCAGCAGAGGTAGCGGGGGGGCCAATGAGCAGTTCTTC. This sequence encodes CATSRGSGGANEQFF.

This clone was recorded only once. The V call is TRBV6-5, the J call TRBJ1-1; no reliable D call. Germline CDR1 and CDR2: MNHEY and SVGAGI. The germline V and J ends were trimmed by 2 bases and 3 bases, with 7 bases remaining between them. The CDR3 is 13 amino acids. CDR3 nucleotide sequence: TGTGCCAGCAGTTACGACACTCACACTGAAGCTTTCTTT. As protein: CASSYDTHTEAFF.

DNA of the CDR3: TGTGCCAGCAGTTCCGGACTAGGGACAGATACGCAGTATTTT. It specifies CASSSGLGTDTQYF. J is TRBJ2-3 and V is TRBV13; 7 bases match TRBD2. V lost 6 bases and J lost 3; bases outside the gene matches: 6. The germline V gene encodes CDR1 PRHDT and CDR2 FYEKMQ (reference sequence). The CDR3 contains 14 residues. Full variable domain (remainder filled in from reference TRBV13 and TRBJ2-3): AAGVIQSPRHLIKEKRETATLKCYPIPRHDTVYWYQQGPGQDPQFLISFYEKMQSDKGSIPDRFSAQQFSDYHSELNMSSLELGDSALYFCASSSGLGTDTQYFGPGTRLTVL.

This sequence joins TRBV6-5 and TRBJ2-1, with 13 bases that match TRBD2. The CDR3 is 16 residues long. Losses at the gene ends were 4 bases for V and 6 bases for J; bases not matched to a gene: 6. In germline, CDR1 is MNHEY, CDR2 SVGAGI. Here the CDR3 DNA reads TGTGCCAGCAGTTCCCCCGGGACTAGCGGGACCAATGAGCAGTTCTTC. Its protein is CASSSPGTSGTNEQFF.

This sequence joins TRBV19 and TRBJ1-5; D uncertain. CDR3 length equals 15 residues. The V gene's germline CDR1 is LNHDA and CDR2 SQIVND (reference sequence). Trimming took off 6 bases at V and 3 bases at J, with 15 bases between the two ends. The CDR3: CASSVGLTYNQPQHF. For the CDR3, the DNA is TGTGCCAGTAGCGTGGGCCTTACGTACAATCAGCCCCAGCATTTT.

The V gene is TRBV27, the J gene TRBJ1-6; D is unresolved. V was shortened by 2 bases and J by 6 bases, with 11 bases between the two germline ends. The germline V gene encodes CDR1 MNHEY and CDR2 SMNVEV (reference sequence). This CDR3 spans 15 amino acids. DNA for the CDR3: TGTGCCAGCAGTTTAGAGGGAAACGGTAATTCACCCCTCCACTTT. Translating it yields CASSLEGNGNSPLHF.

The chain recombines TRBV5-5 with TRBJ2-7; 12 nucleotides line up with TRBD1. This CDR3 has 14 amino acids. Unmatched junction bases numbered 9, after V lost 2 bases and J lost 12 bases. Germline lookup yields CDR1 SGHKS and CDR2 YYEKEE (reference sequence). The CDR3 spells CASSLRDRGLLVYF. The CDR3 region has the DNA TGTGCCAGCAGCTTACGGGACAGGGGGCTTTTGGTGTACTTC.

The V and J genes are TRBV2 and TRBJ2-5; 9 nucleotides line up with TRBD2. CDR3 length: 15 residues. V lost 3 bases and J lost 5; bases outside the gene matches: 7. Germline values: CDR1 SNHLY, CDR2 FYNNEI. CDR3 loop: CASSDPGTSWETQYF. The CDR3 DNA is TGTGCCAGCAGTGACCCCGGGACTAGCTGGGAGACCCAGTACTTC. The entire variable domain, with the rest obtained from reference TRBV2 and TRBJ2-5, is as follows: EPEVTQTPSHQVTQMGQEVILRCVPISNHLYFYWYRQILGQKVEFLVSFYNNEISEKSEIFDDQFSVERPDGSNFTLKIRSTKLEDSAMYFCASSDPGTSWETQYFGPGTRLLVL.

Only a few counts were recorded for this clone. The chain combines TRBV28 with TRBJ2-7; D might be TRBD2 (6 bases). The germline V and J ends were trimmed by 7 bases and 7 bases, with 20 bases remaining between them. The CDR3 runs to 14 residues. Germline V CDR1 and CDR2: MDHEN, SYDVKM. CDR3 DNA sequence: TGTGCCAGCACGGAGGGTACGGTCAGCCCAGAGCAGTACTTC. Translated: CASTEGTVSPEQYF.

The J gene is TRBJ1-2, the V gene TRBV9, with unresolved D. The CDR3 has 13 residues. Germline CDR1 reads SGDLS; CDR2 reads YYNGEE. V was trimmed by 2 bases and J by 8 bases, leaving 13 bases between them. The CDR3, as DNA: TGTGCCAGCAGCGTGCGCATCGGAGAGGGCTACACCTTC. Its translation: CASSVRIGEGYTF.